What follows are 31 T cell receptor beta chains derived from one specimen sequenced in a study of PD-1 blockade in mismatch repair-deficient tumors (dated by TCRdb to 2016 to 2017). The library was obtained by the immunoSEQ multiplex PCR assay. The table comes from immuneACCESS by way of TCRdb, which keeps in-frame sequences with V and J called. Part of the clones is missing from these tables; in studies checked, under half for an unresolved V gene and the rest for unknown reasons. Counted in this sample were roughly 130,000 clones; roughly 86% of them appeared once. 10% to 15% of the sample is held by the ten biggest clonotypes. Sequencing used peripheral blood, obtained 72 weeks after starting pembrolizumab. Receptor source: an adult with mismatch repair-deficient cancer.

The sample holds a few counts of this clone. The V gene is TRBV27, the J gene TRBJ2-1; the match to TRBD2 covers 12 bases. The CDR3 contains 15 residues. CDR1 and CDR2 (germline): MNHEY, SMNVEV (reference sequence). Unmatched junction bases numbered 5, after V lost 4 bases and J lost 7 bases. For the CDR3, the DNA is TGTGCCAGCAGTTCGACTAGCGGGAGCCGGAATGAGCAGTTCTTC. This encodes CASSSTSGSRNEQFF.

As DNA, the CDR3 is TGTGCCAGCAGCTTACCGACTAGCGAAAATGAGCAGTTCTTC. Protein sequence: CASSLPTSENEQFF. This rearrangement joins TRBV5-5 to TRBJ2-1; TRBD2 aligns across 8 bases. Trimming cost V 2 bases and J 7 bases; bases outside gene matches: 5. The length of the CDR3 is 14 residues. Per the germline V gene, CDR1 is SGHKS and CDR2 is YYEKEE (reference sequence).

This clone was observed once. The rearrangement joins TRBV19 to TRBJ2-3; 8 bases align to TRBD2. The germline gives CDR1 LNHDA, CDR2 SQIVND (reference sequence). The trim removed 1 base at V and 5 bases at J, leaving 2 bases unmatched. The CDR3 sequence is 14 residues long. The CDR3 is CASSIVLAGDTQYF. CDR3 in DNA: TGTGCCAGTAGTATAGTTCTAGCGGGAGATACGCAGTATTTT. Filled out from reference TRBV19 and TRBJ2-3, the complete variable domain reads DGGITQSPKYLFRKEGQNVTLSCEQNLNHDAMYWYRQDPGQGLRLIYYSQIVNDFQKGDIAEGYSVSREKKESFPLTVTSAQKNPTAFYLCASSIVLAGDTQYFGPGTRLTVL.

This CDR3 is CASSFGGNPSYNEQFF. DNA for the CDR3: TGTGCCAGCAGTTTTGGCGGTAACCCCTCCTACAATGAGCAGTTCTTC. This rearrangement joins TRBV28 to TRBJ2-1, with no clear D. V lost 3 bases and J lost 0, with 12 bases in between. The CDR3 is made up of 16 amino acids. The germline CDR1 and CDR2 sequences are MDHEN and SYDVKM.

In its sample, this clone was seen once. The rearrangement uses TRBV11-2 and TRBJ2-1; no reliable D call. The CDR3 extends over 14 amino acids. V was shortened by 3 bases and J by 4 bases, with 10 bases between the two germline ends. Germline V lookup: CDR1 SGHAT, CDR2 FQNNGV. The CDR3 nucleotides read TGTGCCAGCAGCTTTAGTATAGGTTACAATGAGCAGTTCTTC. Translating it yields CASSFSIGYNEQFF. The full variable domain, with the rest looked up from reference TRBV11-2 and TRBJ2-1, is EAGVAQSPRYKIIEKRQSVAFWCNPISGHATLYWYQQILGQGPKLLIQFQNNGVVDDSQLPKDRFSAERLKGVDSTLKIQPAKLEDSAVYLCASSFSIGYNEQFFGPGTRLTVL.

The chain is built from TRBV19 and TRBJ2-3, with D uncertain. The CDR3 is 14 amino acids. Germline V gives CDR1 LNHDA, CDR2 SQIVND (reference sequence). Trimming took 1 base from V and 1 from J, leaving 6 bases between them. CDR3 residues: CASSIGVGTDTQYF. The CDR3 DNA is TGTGCCAGTAGTATAGGTGTTGGCACAGATACGCAGTATTTT.

V and J are TRBV19 and TRBJ2-5; 7 bases are a match to TRBD1. Germline assignment: CDR1 LNHDA and CDR2 SQIVND (reference sequence). The CDR3 length is 15 residues. The J segment lost 1 base and the V segment lost 5 bases, leaving 7 bases of the junction unmatched. The DNA for the CDR3 is TGTGCCAGTAGTTTCAAGACAGGGACCCAAGAGACCCAGTACTTC. It translates to CASSFKTGTQETQYF.

This chain uses TRBV21-1 with TRBJ2-1; the D call in the table, TRBD1, was not verified against the DNA. TRBV21-1 is a known pseudogene. The CDR3 runs 18 residues. This CDR3 is CASRGLRQGQSIHNEQFF. CDR3 sequence (DNA): TGTGCCAGCAGGGGACTTCGACAGGGGCAAAGCATTCACAATGAGCAGTTCTTC.

The chain employs TRBV30 and TRBJ2-7; a weak D match, TRBD1 (6 bases). The CDR3 totals 12 residues. CDR1 is GTSNPN and CDR2 is SVGIG in the germline V gene (reference sequence). V was pared by 4 bases and J by 3 bases, with 10 bases between. CDR3 bases: TGTGCCTGGAACAGGGAGCGCTACGAGCAGTACTTC. This encodes CAWNRERYEQYF. Variable domain in full (rest from reference TRBV30 and TRBJ2-7): SQTIHQWPATLVQPVGSPLSLECTVEGTSNPNLYWYRQAAGRGLQLLFYSVGIGQISSEVPQNLSASRPQDRQFILSSKKLLLSDSGFYLCAWNRERYEQYFGPGTRLTVT.

The chain employs TRBV27 and TRBJ2-1, with D hard to call. Germline CDR1 is MNHEY and CDR2 is SMNVEV (reference sequence). The CDR3 runs to 13 residues. V lost 2 bases, J lost 1 base, and 3 bases lay in between. CDR3 sequence (DNA): TGTGCCAGCAGTTTAGCTTCCTACAATGAGCAGTTCTTC. Translating it yields CASSLASYNEQFF.

The table lists this clone with a count of one. The V and J genes are TRBV19 and TRBJ1-5, with 8 bases matching TRBD1. Trimming cost V 7 bases and J 4 bases; bases outside gene matches: 6. There are 14 residues in the CDR3. Per the germline V gene, CDR1 is LNHDA and CDR2 is SQIVND (reference sequence). CDR3 sequence reads: CASTRTGSNQPQHF. The CDR3 region has the DNA TGTGCCAGTACCCGGACAGGGTCAAATCAGCCCCAGCATTTT.

V usage is TRBV13 and J usage is TRBJ2-5, with D possibly matching TRBD2 (6 bases). This CDR3 has 14 residues. V was shortened by 5 bases and J by 1 base, with 11 bases between the two germline ends. Germline V gene sequence: CDR1 PRHDT, CDR2 FYEKMQ (reference sequence). The chain's CDR3 is CASSPGLTQETQYF. CDR3 nucleotide sequence: TGTGCCAGCAGCCCGGGACTCACCCAAGAGACCCAGTACTTC.

This chain uses TRBV5-6 with TRBJ2-5; maybe TRBD2 (6 bases). This CDR3 has 13 residues. Germline assignment: CDR1 SGHDT and CDR2 YYEEEE. The germline V and J ends were trimmed by 0 bases and 9 bases, with 12 bases remaining between them. The CDR3 spells CASSLGGDRPQYF. The CDR3 nucleotides are TGTGCCAGCAGCTTGGGGGGGGACCGACCCCAGTACTTC.

The CDR3 nucleotides are TGTGCCAGCAGGGGACCCCTGAAGGGAGAGCAGTACTTC. Amino acids: CASRGPLKGEQYF. The chain recombines TRBV28 with TRBJ2-7; either TRBD1 or TRBD2 may supply D (5 bases each). Trimming removed 6 bases from V and 7 bases from J, with 16 bases in between. This CDR3 region has 13 residues. From germline, CDR1 is MDHEN and CDR2 SYDVKM.

This rearrangement joins TRBV27 to TRBJ2-7, with 10 bases fitting TRBD1. This CDR3 contains 15 residues. The germline CDR1 and CDR2 sequences are MNHEY and SMNVEV (reference sequence). V gave up 0 bases and J gave up 5 bases; unmatched junction bases: 4. The DNA for the CDR3 is TGTGCCAGCAGTTTATCGGGACAGGGGTCTCACGAGCAGTACTTC. Its protein is CASSLSGQGSHEQYF.

The chain uses TRBV7-6 and TRBJ2-3, with 9 nucleotides matching TRBD2. The CDR3 contains 17 residues. The germline gives CDR1 SGHVS, CDR2 FNYEAQ. V lost 1 base to trimming and J lost 2 bases; unmatched junction nucleotides: 7. CDR3 nucleotides: TGTGCCAGCAGCTTAGGGGCTAGCGGGGTCAACACAGATACGCAGTATTTT. Residues: CASSLGASGVNTDTQYF.

This chain joins TRBV27 and TRBJ1-1; D is unresolved. V was trimmed by 6 bases and J by 6 bases, leaving 20 bases between them. CDR1 is MNHEY, CDR2 SMNVEV, per germline (reference sequence). The CDR3 extends over 15 amino acids. DNA for the CDR3: TGTGCCAGCAGCCCACTCAAACCGAGGGAGGCTGAAGCTTTCTTT. The encoded protein is CASSPLKPREAEAFF.

This chain links TRBV6-6 with TRBJ2-6, with TRBD1 matching over 8 bases. The CDR3 has 16 amino acids. The germline CDR1 and CDR2 sequences are MNHNY and SVGAGI (reference sequence). With 6 bases clipped from V and 2 bases from J, the junction kept 6 bases outside the gene matches. The CDR3 DNA reads as TGTGCCAGCAGAGGGGACAGGTACGCTGGGGCCAACGTCCTGACTTTC. Amino acids: CASRGDRYAGANVLTF.

V gene TRBV7-9 combines with J gene TRBJ1-4, with TRBD1 identical over 9 bases. Germline CDR1 reads SEHNR; CDR2 reads FQNEAQ (reference sequence). The CDR3 spans 16 residues. The ends lost 2 bases at V and 11 bases at J; junction bases unmatched: 12. The CDR3 here is CASSLLRTGVVGKLFF. Here the CDR3 DNA reads TGTGCCAGCAGCTTACTCCGGACAGGGGTGGTAGGGAAACTGTTTTTT.

The chain employs TRBV5-5 and TRBJ2-6; D might be TRBD1 or TRBD2, each matching 5 bases. This CDR3 region has 15 residues. V gave up 4 bases and J gave up 4 bases, with 12 bases separating them. In germline, CDR1 is SGHKS, CDR2 YYEKEE (reference sequence). The CDR3, as DNA: TGTGCCAGCAGCCGGGGCAGGGTCGGGGCCAACGTCCTGACTTTC. Amino acid sequence: CASSRGRVGANVLTF.

This rearrangement joins TRBV4-3 to TRBJ2-5; 8 bases match TRBD1. Germline lookup yields CDR1 LGHNA and CDR2 YSLEER. The CDR3 is 15 amino acids. With 4 bases clipped from V and 1 base from J, the junction kept 5 bases outside the gene matches. The CDR3 DNA is TGCGCCAGCAGCCGGGGGACAGGAGTCCAAGAGACCCAGTACTTC. Its translation is CASSRGTGVQETQYF.

The chain joins TRBV9 to TRBJ2-2; 10 bases match TRBD2. The V gene end was trimmed by 0 bases and the J gene end by 5 bases; junction bases not matched to a gene: 7. Per the germline V gene, CDR1 is SGDLS and CDR2 is YYNGEE. CDR3 length equals 17 residues. This CDR3 is CASSVGEREGLTGELFF. The CDR3 DNA reads as TGTGCCAGCAGCGTAGGGGAGCGGGAGGGCCTTACCGGGGAGCTGTTTTTT. Full variable domain (rest looked up from reference TRBV9 and TRBJ2-2): DSGVTQTPKHLITATGQRVTLRCSPRSGDLSVYWYQQSLDQGLQFLIQYYNGEERAKGNILERFSAQQFPDLHSELNLSSLELGDSALYFCASSVGEREGLTGELFFGEGSRLTVL.

The rearrangement joins TRBV11-3 to TRBJ2-7, with 12 nucleotides matching TRBD2. The V gene's germline CDR1 is SGHNT and CDR2 YENEEA. With V trimmed by 4 bases and J by 1 base, 5 bases remained unmatched. The CDR3 totals 16 residues. CDR3 amino acids: CASSSEGTSGSYEQYF. The CDR3 DNA sequence: TGTGCCAGCAGCTCTGAGGGGACTAGCGGGTCCTACGAGCAGTACTTC. The full variable domain, its missing parts supplied by reference TRBV11-3 and TRBJ2-7, is EAGVVQSPRYKIIEKKQPVAFWCNPISGHNTLYWYLQNLGQGPELLIRYENEEAVDDSQLPKDRFSAERLKGVDSTLKIQPAELGDSAVYLCASSSEGTSGSYEQYFGPGTRLTVT.

The V call is TRBV5-1, the J call TRBJ1-1; D is possibly TRBD1 (6 bases). Germline V gives CDR1 SGHRS, CDR2 YFSETQ. The CDR3 totals 15 residues. Trimming removed 0 bases from V and 1 base from J, with 10 bases in between. In DNA, the CDR3 is TGCGCCAGCAGCTTGGCCGGACAGCAGAACACTGAAGCTTTCTTT. Translated: CASSLAGQQNTEAFF.

CDR3: CASSTVGGTQLVQELFF. CDR3 nucleotide sequence: TGTGCCAGCAGCACCGTCGGCGGGACTCAGTTGGTACAAGAGCTGTTTTTT. V and J are TRBV11-3 and TRBJ2-2; TRBD2 is a possible D gene (6 bases). Per the germline V gene, CDR1 is SGHNT and CDR2 is YENEEA. Trimming left V 5 bases short and J 11 bases short, with 27 bases between. CDR3 length: 17 residues.

The chain has TRBV28 and TRBJ2-1, with a tentative D call TRBD2 (6 bases). Trimming took off 7 bases at V and 7 bases at J, with 11 bases between the two ends. Germline V gene sequence: CDR1 MDHEN, CDR2 SYDVKM. The CDR3 totals 12 residues. For the CDR3, the DNA is TGTGCCAGCACCCCGGGGAGGAATGAGCAGTTCTTC. It specifies CASTPGRNEQFF.

The rearrangement joins TRBV29-1 to TRBJ2-3, with D unresolved. V was trimmed by 4 bases and J by 6 bases, leaving 11 bases between them. This CDR3 comprises 12 residues. The germline V gene has CDR1 SQVTM and CDR2 ANQGSEA. DNA of the CDR3: TGCAGCGTTGGAGCTTTAGGTGATACGCAGTATTTT. The encoded protein is CSVGALGDTQYF.

The V gene is TRBV4-1, the J gene TRBJ2-7, with 11 positions matching TRBD2. Trimming removed 1 base from V and 2 bases from J; junction bases left unmatched: 1. The CDR3 is 15 amino acids. Germline CDR1 MGHRA, CDR2 YSYEKL. The CDR3 reads CASSQVLAGAYEQYF. The CDR3 DNA reads TGCGCCAGCAGCCAAGTACTAGCGGGAGCCTACGAGCAGTACTTC.

The V gene is TRBV7-6, the J gene TRBJ2-2, with D perhaps TRBD2 (5 bases). The CDR3 spans 15 residues. Germline V gene data show CDR1 as SGHVS and CDR2 as FNYEAQ. Trimming left V 0 bases short and J 3 bases short, with 8 bases between. The CDR3 sequence: CASSLAGAHTGELFF. For the CDR3, the DNA is TGTGCCAGCAGCTTAGCGGGAGCTCACACCGGGGAGCTGTTTTTT.

The V and J genes are TRBV11-1 and TRBJ2-2, with 7 bases identical to TRBD1. Germline CDR1 SGHAT, CDR2 FQDESV (reference sequence). V was clipped by 6 bases and J by 1 base; unmatched bases: 8. This CDR3 has 16 amino acids. The CDR3 spells CASRRAQGENTGELFF. CDR3 nucleotides: TGTGCCAGCAGACGAGCCCAGGGGGAGAACACCGGGGAGCTGTTTTTT.

The CDR3 sequence: CASSERTGLNEQFF. As DNA, the CDR3 is TGTGCCAGCAGTGAAAGGACAGGGCTCAATGAGCAGTTCTTC. The chain has TRBV2 and TRBJ2-1, with TRBD1 matching over 8 bases. Germline trimming cut 2 bases from V and 6 bases from J; bases unmatched to any gene: 3. The germline CDR1 and CDR2 sequences are SNHLY and FYNNEI. This CDR3 is 14 amino acids long.